Listed below are T cell receptor beta chains from one sample, sequenced in a study of blood T cells in healthy people across ages. One entry per CDR3 protein results from TCRdb running MiXCR on the 5' RACE reads. The sample includes 1.5 million to 2 million distinct CDR3 sequences, approximately 30% of them seen just once. Sequenced: blood. The origin of the receptors is a woman in her twenties or thirties in good health. Both conserved end residues are part of each CDR3. The D gene is left open where the match is weak. Clone size is not always given. Where it is, it says once, few, many or a class for expanded clones.

size: NA
D: NA
V: TRBV6-2/TRBV6-3
J: TRBJ2-1
CDR3: CASSYIGNSYNEQFF
DNA: TGTGCCAGCAGTTACATCGGGAACTCCTACAATGAGCAGTTCTTC

size: few
D: NA
V: TRBV6-2/TRBV6-3
J: TRBJ2-4
CDR3: CASSYQNLAKNIQYF
DNA: TGTGCCAGCAGTTACCAGAATCTAGCCAAAAACATTCAGTACTTC

size: NA
D: TRBD2
V: TRBV27
J: TRBJ2-1
CDR3: CASSSSGIGYEQFF
DNA: TGTGCCAGCAGTTCTAGCGGGATTGGATATGAGCAGTTCTTC

size: NA
D: NA
V: TRBV13
J: TRBJ2-3
CDR3: CASSLEAIAADTQYF
DNA: TGTGCCAGCAGCTTAGAGGCGATTGCTGCAGATACGCAGTATTTT

size: few
D: NA
V: TRBV5-1
J: TRBJ2-1
CDR3: CASSNAVRNNEQFF
DNA: TGCGCCAGCAGCAATGCCGTAAGGAACAATGAGCAGTTCTTC

size: few
D: TRBD1
V: TRBV5-1
J: TRBJ2-7
CDR3: CASSLDSGTGPYEQYF
DNA: TGCGCCAGCAGCTTGGACAGCGGGACAGGGCCCTACGAGCAGTACTTC

size: NA
D: TRBD2
V: TRBV4-1
J: TRBJ2-5
CDR3: CTSSQDHGEGRRETQYF
DNA: TGCACCAGCAGCCAAGATCATGGGGAGGGAAGGAGAGAGACCCAGTACTTC

size: NA
D: NA
V: TRBV4-3
J: TRBJ2-3
CDR3: CASSQDVSRVTDTQYF
DNA: TGCGCCAGCAGCCAAGATGTGTCTCGGGTCACAGATACGCAGTATTTT

size: NA
D: TRBD1
V: TRBV3-1
J: TRBJ1-4
CDR3: CASSQGAGGSEKLFF
DNA: TGTGCCAGCAGCCAAGGGGCAGGGGGAAGTGAAAAACTGTTTTTT

size: few
D: NA
V: TRBV3-1
J: TRBJ2-1
CDR3: CASSPTQSLSYNEQFF
DNA: TGTGCCAGCAGCCCGACACAGAGTCTTTCCTACAATGAGCAGTTCTTC